Listed here are 12 T cell receptor beta chains from one sample, sequenced in a study of T-cell memory formation after mild COVID-19. MiXCR, run by TCRdb on the 5' RACE reads, gives a single entry per CDR3 protein. The table has hundreds of thousands of distinct CDR3 sequences, roughly 20% seen once; the top ten hold about 8.7%. Sequencing was carried out using PBMCs or a T cell subset sorted from them (not recorded which). These receptors were taken from an adult woman who had mild COVID-19 (a few samples of this study predate the infection). Cell type and time point are not known.

This clonotype was seen ten or more times. The rearrangement links TRBV6-5 to TRBJ1-2; 9 positions match TRBD1. CDR3 length: 15 residues. J was trimmed by 1 base and V by 6 bases; bases with no gene match: 6. The germline gives CDR1 MNHEY, CDR2 SVGAGI. CDR3 nucleotide sequence: TGTGCCAGCAGGCTCGACAGGGGGTTTAACTATGGCTACACCTTC. It yields the protein CASRLDRGFNYGYTF.

The chain is built from TRBV5-1 and TRBJ1-5, with D possibly being TRBD1 (6 bases). The CDR3 consists of 15 residues. Deletions cut 0 bases from V and 3 bases from J, with 10 bases between. Germline lookup yields CDR1 SGHRS and CDR2 YFSETQ. Here the CDR3 reads CASSLVGGLNQPQHF. For the CDR3, the DNA is TGCGCCAGCAGCTTGGTCGGGGGCCTCAATCAGCCCCAGCATTTT.

This clonotype was detected a few times. This chain links TRBV7-8 with TRBJ2-7; 7 nucleotides agree with TRBD1. J lost 6 bases, V lost 3 bases, and 11 bases had no gene match. Germline lookup yields CDR1 SGHVS and CDR2 FQNEAQ. The CDR3 consists of 15 residues. CDR3 DNA: TGTGCCAGCAGCTTCAACAGGGGCGTAGGTGGCGAGCAGTACTTC. It yields the protein CASSFNRGVGGEQYF. Looking up the rest from reference TRBV7-8 and TRBJ2-7 gives the full variable domain: GAGVSQSPRYKVAKRGQDVALRCDPISGHVSLFWYQQALGQGPEFLTYFQNEAQLDKSGLPSDRFFAERPEGSVSTLKIQRTQQEDSAVYLCASSFNRGVGGEQYFGPGTRLTVT.

V gene TRBV7-9 combines with J gene TRBJ1-1; unclear D gene. V was trimmed by 4 bases and J by 0 bases, leaving 12 bases between them. The length of the CDR3 is 15 residues. Germline V gene data show CDR1 as SEHNR and CDR2 as FQNEAQ (reference sequence). The CDR3 DNA reads as TGTGCCAGCAGCTCGGTAAAAGGATTGAACACTGAAGCTTTCTTT. It translates to CASSSVKGLNTEAFF. The complete variable domain, with remaining parts taken from reference TRBV7-9 and TRBJ1-1, reads DTGVSQNPRHKITKRGQNVTFRCDPISEHNRLYWYRQTLGQGPEFLTYFQNEAQLEKSRLLSDRFSAERPKGSFSTLEIQRTEQGDSAMYLCASSSVKGLNTEAFFGQGTRLTVV.

This clonotype came up many times. The gene calls are TRBV18 and TRBJ2-7; 8 positions agree with TRBD1. This CDR3 spans 16 amino acids. The V segment lost 3 bases and the J segment 2 bases; nucleotides outside the gene matches: 9. The V gene's germline CDR1 is KGHSH and CDR2 LQKENI. The CDR3 DNA follows: TGTGCCAGCTCACCGGGTTCTCAGACAGGGGCCTACGAGCAGTACTTC. Translation: CASSPGSQTGAYEQYF. Complete variable domain (other parts from reference TRBV18 and TRBJ2-7): NAGVMQNPRHLVRRRGQEARLRCSPMKGHSHVYWYRQLPEEGLKFMVYLQKENIIDESGMPKERFSAEFPKEGPSILRIQQVVRGDSAAYFCASSPGSQTGAYEQYFGPGTRLTVT.

CDR3 DNA: TGTGCCAGCAGTCCCGACTATTCCCTCCACTACGAGCAGTACTTC. Translated, it gives CASSPDYSLHYEQYF. The gene calls are TRBV7-2 and TRBJ2-7, with D perhaps TRBD2 (5 bases). Germline V gene data show CDR1 as SGHTA and CDR2 as FQGNSA. The CDR3 totals 15 residues. Trimming removed 6 bases from V and 3 bases from J, with 18 bases in between.

This clonotype was recorded a few times. V is TRBV12-3 or TRBV12-4 and J is TRBJ1-2, with D maybe TRBD1 (5 bases). Trimming removed 6 bases at V and 6 bases at J, with 11 bases between. The CDR3 covers 12 residues. The CDR3 nucleotides are TGTGCCAGCAGCCGGGGCAGGAATGGCTACACCTTC. It encodes CASSRGRNGYTF.

The chain employs TRBV29-1 and TRBJ2-1; TRBD2 matches 7 bases. V trimming: 2 bases; J trimming: 6 bases; junction bases outside the gene matches: 4. Germline V gives CDR1 SQVTM, CDR2 ANQGSEA. The CDR3 loop spans 13 amino acids. Written as DNA, the CDR3 is TGCAGCGTTGAAACAGCGGGAAGCAATGAGCAGTTCTTC. It encodes CSVETAGSNEQFF.

This clonotype was counted between two and nine times. This chain links TRBV7-2 with TRBJ1-2; no clear D gene. Trimming took 3 bases from V and 4 from J, leaving 15 bases between them. This CDR3 contains 15 residues. Germline assignment: CDR1 SGHTA and CDR2 FQGNSA. Here the CDR3 DNA reads TGTGCCAGCAGCTTGTCCCCAATACCCGGCTATGGCTACACCTTC. It specifies CASSLSPIPGYGYTF.

This clonotype was counted a few times. The CDR3 is CASSSGQPRRAFF. CDR3 DNA: TGTGCCAGCAGTTCCGGACAGCCTAGGAGGGCTTTCTTT. The rearrangement uses TRBV12-3 or TRBV12-4 and TRBJ1-1, with D tentatively TRBD1 (6 bases). Trimming removed 4 bases at V and 11 bases at J, with 17 bases between. The CDR3 contains 13 residues.

This clonotype has a handful of counts. V usage is TRBV23-1 and J usage is TRBJ2-3; 9 nucleotides line up with TRBD1. TRBV23-1 is sorted into the ORF group, with uncertain function. V shed 2 bases and J 3 bases; nucleotides not matched to a gene: 3. This CDR3 comprises 15 residues. CDR3 in amino acids: CASSQPGQGTDTQYF. The DNA of the CDR3 is TGCGCCAGCAGTCAACCCGGACAGGGGACAGATACGCAGTATTTT.

This clonotype has ten or more counts. The chain carries TRBV7-9 and TRBJ2-5, with D possibly being TRBD2 (6 bases). This CDR3 is built from 14 residues. The germline CDR1 and CDR2 sequences are SEHNR and FQNEAQ (reference sequence). Between the trimmed V and J ends, which lost 2 bases and 3 bases, there was a span of 10 bases. The DNA for the CDR3 is TGTGCCAGCAGCTTAAAATCGGGGGAAGAGACCCAGTACTTC. It translates to CASSLKSGEETQYF.